Below, 19 T cell receptor beta chains from the same sample are listed, as sequenced in a study of Graves' ophthalmopathy and Graves' hyperthyroidism. RNA transcripts served as template for amplifying TCR beta CDR3 sequences. Second-round multiplex PCR came after first-round RT-PCR with HTBI primers. TCRdb processed the multiplex PCR reads anew with MiXCR; each CDR3 protein has one entry. The sample has approximately 1.2 million distinct CDR3 sequences, roughly 35% seen once. Sequencing was performed on peripheral blood or thyroid tissue (not recorded which). All receptors derive from an adult man with Graves' hyperthyroidism.

Concerning this clonotype itself: A much bigger clone sits one base away, suggesting this may be a read error. The chain is built from TRBV9 and TRBJ2-2, with TRBD2 identical over 7 bases. Germline V gene sequence: CDR1 SGDLS, CDR2 YYNGEE. This CDR3 spans 14 amino acids. CDR3 sequence: CAISGVLNTGELFF. CDR3 DNA sequence: TGTGCCATCAGCGGGGTCCTGAACACCGGGGAGCTGTTTTTT.

This clonotype was seen many times. The rearrangement links TRBV2 to TRBJ1-2; D gene uncertain. V lost 2 bases and J 7 bases, leaving 11 bases between the germline ends. This CDR3 has 13 amino acids. Per the germline V gene, CDR1 is SNHLY and CDR2 is FYNNEI. The CDR3 bases are TGTGCCAGCAGTGAACAGTCTAGAGCTGGCTACACCTTC. Its protein is CASSEQSRAGYTF. Variable domain in full (rest from reference TRBV2 and TRBJ1-2): EPEVTQTPSHQVTQMGQEVILRCVPISNHLYFYWYRQILGQKVEFLVSFYNNEISEKSEIFDDQFSVERPDGSNFTLKIRSTKLEDSAMYFCASSEQSRAGYTFGSGTRLTVV.

A note on this clonotype: At one of its ends the junction is not consistent with the germline gene, which may arise from a read error. The chain has TRBV10-3 and TRBJ2-5; D could derive from TRBD1 or TRBD2 (6 bases each). This CDR3 contains 15 residues. Looked up from germline, CDR1 is ENHRY and CDR2 is SYGVKD. Here the CDR3 DNA reads TGTGCCAGCAGTTACGGGGGCGGGAACCAAGAGACCCAGTACTTC. It yields the protein CASSYGGGNQETQYF.

J is TRBJ2-5 and V is TRBV29-1; a possible D gene is TRBD2 (6 bases). The CDR3 has 13 amino acids. Germline CDR1 is SQVTM and CDR2 is ANQGSEA. V was pared by 3 bases and J by 5 bases, with 13 bases between. This CDR3 reads CSVDDAGMETQYF. CDR3 in DNA: TGCAGCGTTGACGACGCGGGGATGGAGACCCAGTACTTC.

The chain couples TRBV25-1 to TRBJ1-5; D remains ambiguous. The germline V gene encodes CDR1 MGHDK and CDR2 SYGVNS. The CDR3 runs to 13 residues. V lost 3 bases and J lost 9, with 12 bases in between. CDR3 DNA sequence: TGTGCCAGCAGTGACTGGGTCGAACGGCCCCAGCATTTT. It translates to CASSDWVERPQHF.

Of note for this clonotype: A clone one base away is much larger, so this may be a read error. The V gene is TRBV20-1, the J gene TRBJ1-5; 8 nucleotides match TRBD1. V was pared by 1 base and J by 1 base, with 3 bases of the junction left unmatched. This CDR3 spans 15 amino acids. Germline V lookup: CDR1 DFQATT, CDR2 SNEGSKA (reference sequence). The CDR3 is CSARGRGRSNQPQHF. DNA of the CDR3: TGCAGTGCTAGAGGCAGGGGGCGAAGCAATCAGCCCCAGCATTTT.

In the case of this clonotype: Being one base from a much bigger clone, this may be a read error. V is TRBV20-1 and J is TRBJ2-7; possibly TRBD2 for D (5 bases). Germline CDR1 DFQATT, CDR2 SNEGSKA (reference sequence). This CDR3 comprises 14 residues. In DNA form, the CDR3 reads TGCAGTGCTAGTGCCAGAGGGCTCTCCTACGAGCAGTGCTTC. Its protein product is CSASARGLSYEQCF.

This rearrangement joins TRBV20-1 to TRBJ2-5, with a weak D call TRBD2 (5 bases). Germline CDR1 DFQATT, CDR2 SNEGSKA (reference sequence). The CDR3 spans 13 residues. With 3 bases removed from V and 7 bases from J, the gap between germline ends came to 15 bases. CDR3 DNA: TGCAGTGCTAGCCGCCCCTCGGGGAGGACCCAGTACTTC. It codes for CSASRPSGRTQYF.

This clonotype showed up many times. The chain links TRBV4-1 to TRBJ2-7; weak D call: TRBD1 (6 bases). Germline CDR1 and CDR2: MGHRA and YSYEKL. V lost 2 bases and J 6 bases, leaving 11 bases between the germline ends. The CDR3 extends over 13 amino acids. This CDR3 reads CASSQNTGSEQYF. CDR3 DNA sequence: TGCGCCAGCAGCCAAAATACAGGGTCCGAGCAGTACTTC.

This clonotype was detected ten times or more. The genes are TRBV19 and TRBJ2-5, with D tentatively TRBD2 (5 bases). Trimming stripped 6 bases from V and 2 bases from J, with 16 bases between. The CDR3 spans 15 residues. Germline CDR1 reads LNHDA; CDR2 reads SQIVND (reference sequence). CDR3 sequence (DNA): TGTGCCAGTAGCGCCGAGGGAAGCGGTCAAGAGACCCAGTACTTC. Translated, it gives CASSAEGSGQETQYF.

This clonotype was seen a handful of times. The chain employs TRBV5-5 and TRBJ2-5; unclear D gene. Germline CDR1 is SGHKS and CDR2 is YYEKEE (reference sequence). The V gene lost 0 bases and the J gene lost 2 bases, with 11 bases spanning the gap. The CDR3 covers 15 residues. In nucleotides, the CDR3 is TGTGCCAGCAGCTTGGGGCCTGGGGAACAAGAGACCCAGTACTTC. Amino acids: CASSLGPGEQETQYF.

This clonotype was found many times. The chain is built from TRBV7-8 and TRBJ1-5; D ambiguous. V lost 7 bases, J lost 3 bases, and 10 bases lay in between. The CDR3 extends over 13 amino acids. CDR1 is SGHVS and CDR2 is FQNEAQ in the germline V gene. CDR3 DNA: TGTGCCAGCACCCGGGGAGCCAATCAGCCCCAGCATTTT. Translating gives CASTRGANQPQHF.

Concerning this clonotype itself: This may come from a read error, since a much larger clone is one base off. It is unclear where the CDR3 begins or ends on the DNA, so no DNA is shown, and the CDR3 is as TCRdb lists it. The chain uses TRBV10-2 and TRBJ1-2. Per the germline V gene, CDR1 is WSHSY and CDR2 is SAAADI. With termini counted, the CDR3 has 13 amino acids. CDR3 loop: CATTLDYNYGCTF.

This clonotype has more than one count but fewer than ten. CDR3 residues: CASSELLHWDEQYF. For the CDR3, the DNA is TGTGCCAGCAGTGAACTTCTGCACTGGGACGAGCAGTACTTC. The V and J genes are TRBV2 and TRBJ2-7; D unclear. CDR1 and CDR2 from the germline V gene are SNHLY and FYNNEI. The CDR3 totals 14 residues. Trimming stripped 2 bases from V and 5 bases from J, with 13 bases between. Complete variable domain (other parts from reference TRBV2 and TRBJ2-7): EPEVTQTPSHQVTQMGQEVILRCVPISNHLYFYWYRQILGQKVEFLVSFYNNEISEKSEIFDDQFSVERPDGSNFTLKIRSTKLEDSAMYFCASSELLHWDEQYFGPGTRLTVT.

The chain links TRBV7-9 to TRBJ2-7, with D hard to call. There are 14 residues in the CDR3. With 3 bases removed from V and 4 bases from J, the gap between germline ends came to 13 bases. Germline V gives CDR1 SEHNR, CDR2 FQNEAQ (reference sequence). In DNA form, the CDR3 reads TGTGCCAGCAGCTTGGCCCGAACTATTTACGAGCAGTACTTC. Protein product: CASSLARTIYEQYF.

This clonotype showed up just once. The chain recombines TRBV29-1 with TRBJ2-7, with TRBD2 matching 14 bases. Unmatched junction bases numbered 9, after V lost 8 bases and J lost 0 bases. This CDR3 region has 16 residues. Germline CDR1 is SQVTM and CDR2 is ANQGSEA. The DNA for the CDR3 is TGCAGCTCCGGACTAGCGGGGGGACCGATCTCCTACGAGCAGTACTTC. This sequence encodes CSSGLAGGPISYEQYF.

Many counts were recorded for this clonotype. The chain is built from TRBV7-2 and TRBJ1-2, with TRBD1 as a possible D gene (6 bases). The V gene lost 0 bases and the J gene lost 3 bases, with 8 bases spanning the gap. The CDR3 is made up of 14 amino acids. Germline V gives CDR1 SGHTA, CDR2 FQGNSA. The CDR3: CASSLARTDYGYTF. The DNA for the CDR3 is TGTGCCAGCAGCTTAGCTCGGACAGACTATGGCTACACCTTC.

This clonotype was counted only a few times. V is TRBV10-3 and J is TRBJ1-5; 7 bases map to TRBD1. This CDR3 is built from 15 residues. CDR1 and CDR2 from the germline V gene are ENHRY and SYGVKD. V dropped 3 bases and J dropped 4; count of bases not matched to a gene: 6. This CDR3 is CAISEGGSENQPQHF. DNA of the CDR3: TGTGCCATCAGTGAAGGGGGCTCTGAGAATCAGCCCCAGCATTTT.

Note on this clonotype: The conserved phenylalanine or tryptophan normally closing the CDR3 is absent here, so this likely arose from a read error. No DNA is shown, since the ends of the CDR3 on it are uncertain; the CDR3 is the one TCRdb lists. This chain links TRBV10-3 with TRBJ1-3; whether TRBD1, the table's D call, matches the DNA was not checked. CDR1 is ENHRY, CDR2 SYGVKD, per germline. Both ends counted, the CDR3 spans 9 residues. The CDR3 sequence: CAISDRGDT.